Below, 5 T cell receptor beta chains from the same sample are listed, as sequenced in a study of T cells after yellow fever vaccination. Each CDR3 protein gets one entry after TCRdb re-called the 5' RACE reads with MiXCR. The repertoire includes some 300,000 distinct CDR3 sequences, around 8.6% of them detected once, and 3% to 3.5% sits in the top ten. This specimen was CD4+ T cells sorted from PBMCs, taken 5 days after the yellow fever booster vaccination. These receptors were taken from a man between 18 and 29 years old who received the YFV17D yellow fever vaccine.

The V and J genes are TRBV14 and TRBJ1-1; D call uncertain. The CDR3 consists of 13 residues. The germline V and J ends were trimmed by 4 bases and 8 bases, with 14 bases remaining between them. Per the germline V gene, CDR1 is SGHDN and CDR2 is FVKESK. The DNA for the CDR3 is TGTGCCAGCAGCCCCCGAGTACAGACCGAAGCTTTCTTT. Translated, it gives CASSPRVQTEAFF.

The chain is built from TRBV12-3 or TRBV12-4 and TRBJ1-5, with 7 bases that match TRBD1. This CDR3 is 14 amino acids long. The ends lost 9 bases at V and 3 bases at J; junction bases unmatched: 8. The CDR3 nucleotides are TGTGCCAGTCGACAGGGTTTGGACAATCAGCCCCAGCATTTT. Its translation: CASRQGLDNQPQHF.

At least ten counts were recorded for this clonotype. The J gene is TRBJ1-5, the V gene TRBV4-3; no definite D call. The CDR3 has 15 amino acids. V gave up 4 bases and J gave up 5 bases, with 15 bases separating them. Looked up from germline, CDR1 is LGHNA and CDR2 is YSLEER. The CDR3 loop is CASSLRVALDQPQHF. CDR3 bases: TGCGCCAGCAGCCTTAGGGTAGCCCTCGATCAGCCCCAGCATTTT.

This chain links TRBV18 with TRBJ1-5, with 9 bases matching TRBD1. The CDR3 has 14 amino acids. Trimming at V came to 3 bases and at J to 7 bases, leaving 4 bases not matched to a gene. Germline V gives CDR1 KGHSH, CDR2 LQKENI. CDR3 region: CASSPGQGEQPQHF. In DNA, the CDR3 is TGTGCCAGCTCACCGGGACAGGGCGAGCAGCCCCAGCATTTT.

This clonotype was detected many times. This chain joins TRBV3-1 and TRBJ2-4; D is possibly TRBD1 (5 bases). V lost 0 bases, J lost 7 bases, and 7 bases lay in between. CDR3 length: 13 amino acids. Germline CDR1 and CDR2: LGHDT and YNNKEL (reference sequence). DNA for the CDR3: TGTGCCAGCAGCCAAGATTCAGGGAACATTCAGTACTTC. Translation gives CASSQDSGNIQYF.